This T cell receptor (beta chain) was obtained from a study of vaccination and CD4 T cells after COVID-19. This CDR3 comprises 18 residues. The germline V gene encodes CDR1 SGHNT and CDR2 YYREEE (reference sequence). V gave up 4 bases and J gave up 0 bases, with 17 bases separating them. Details on this clonotype: The antigen is undetermined.

Treatment specified: roughly 11-day PBMC culture with coronavirus spike peptide pools or control peptides (ViraFEST assay). Cultured CD4+ T-cell DNA underwent Oncomine TCR Beta short-read sequencing. One entry per CDR3 protein, called by TCRdb with MiXCR from the PCR reads. The sample consists of some 13,000 distinct CDR3 sequences, about 46% of them appearing once. This TCR came from a human donor who had recovered from COVID-19. This chain joins TRBV5-4 and TRBJ2-6; D is perhaps TRBD1 (7 bases). Sequenced material: CD4+ T cells from blood, cultured in vitro. As DNA, the CDR3 is TGTGCCAGCAGCCGGGCGGGACAGTCAGACTCTGGGGCCAACGTCCTGACTTTC. Residues: CASSRAGQSDSGANVLTF.